This record covers a single T cell receptor (beta chain). What it binds is unknown. Method: immunoSEQ multiplex PCR; TCRdb's copy keeps in-frame clones and lacks some. Counted here are about 150,000 clones, about 88% occurring once; the ten biggest clones make up 4.1%. There are 12 residues in the CDR3. Germline V gene lookup returns CDR1 SGHTA and CDR2 FQGNSA. The V end was cut by 4 bases, the J end by 4 bases, with 7 bases between. The source of the sample is a study of radiation and T cells in renal cell carcinoma. Study-wide background: Nephrectomy followed 15 Gy stereotactic body radiation by 4 weeks.

Time point given: baseline pretreatment blood. Indicated treatment: 15 Gy SBRT to primary tumor, nephrectomy 4 weeks later. The tumor was a clear cell renal cell carcinoma. Whole-study findings and limits: Pretreatment tumor biopsies were lacking, so baseline clonotypes are unknown. Top tumor clonotypes rose in blood 2 weeks post-radiation, then contracted.

The material sequenced was blood, taken from a patient whose treatment included radiotherapy and nephrectomy. This sequence originates from an older woman with renal cell carcinoma. The V gene is TRBV7-2, the J gene TRBJ1-2; no reliable D call. CDR3 amino acids: CASSSSGYGYTF. DNA for the CDR3: TGTGCCAGCAGCTCCAGCGGCTATGGCTACACCTTC.